This T cell receptor (beta chain) appears in the sequencing data of a study of cytotoxic CD8 clonotypes in ibrutinib-treated CLL. Study-wide points: Clonality at baseline surpassed age-matched healthy donors and tracked circulating CD8+ T-cell counts. Clonality increased with ibrutinib response but returned toward baseline at progression. Clonotypes that were public were uncommon, and they contracted or stayed stable on treatment.

Germline values: CDR1 LNHDA, CDR2 SQIVND (reference sequence). This CDR3 contains 14 residues. Trimming stripped 3 bases from V and 8 bases from J, with 14 bases between. As for this clone: What it binds is not known.

A 1 in 200,000 to 1 in 1 million T cell depth was the sequencing target. The assay was immunoSEQ multiplex PCR, and TCRdb's table has in-frame clones only and misses some. The table includes 50,000 or so clones, less than 90% detected once. This clonotype was obtained from a human donor with chronic lymphocytic leukemia. The rearrangement uses TRBV19 and TRBJ1-5; D is uncertain. The source material was PBMCs, sampled after 24 months of ibrutinib treatment. CDR3 sequence (DNA): TGTGCCAGTAGTATGATGGGATGGGGTAAGCCCCAGCATTTT. Its translation: CASSMMGWGKPQHF.